This T cell receptor (beta chain) was captured by sequencing in a study of blood T cell repertoires in COVID-19. For the study at large: From T cells, B-cell-depleted T cells, or PBMCs came the material, which was cDNA or gDNA.

The V and J ends lost 3 bases and 7 bases respectively, with 16 bases between them. The germline V gene has CDR1 SGHKS and CDR2 YYEKEE (reference sequence). The CDR3 runs to 14 residues. TCRdb's table, derived via immunoSEQ multiplex PCR, lists solely in-frame clones and lacks some. The repertoire holds 200,000 to 250,000 clones, with under 90% as singletons. The clonotype was recovered from a woman over 75 with acute or convalescent COVID-19. V usage is TRBV5-5 and J usage is TRBJ1-1; TRBD1 is a possible D gene (6 bases). Sequences were obtained from peripheral blood. The CDR3 DNA follows: TGTGCCAGCAGCTCCCTCAGGGGCTCGGGTGAAGCTTTCTTT. This sequence encodes CASSSLRGSGEAFF.